The 8 T cell receptor beta chains given below trace back to one sample, sequenced in a study of shared clonotypes between healthy human individuals (dated by TCRdb to about 2020). Library preparation used the immunoSEQ multiplex PCR assay. Imported from immuneACCESS, the table was reduced by TCRdb to in-frame sequences with V and J called. These copies leave out some clones; in studies compared against another copy, an unresolved V gene accounts for under half, and the cause of the remainder is not known. Present in this sample are around 2.3 million clones, around 95% of which were seen just once. Clones ranked in the top ten supply around 0.13% of the sample. The sample was naive CD4+ T cells sorted from blood. Taken with the paper, the label for cell subset or site translates to: CD45RA+ positively selected. The receptor source for this set is a man aged 18 to 29 in good health.

The chain has TRBV6-6 and TRBJ1-4, with a possible D match to TRBD1 (5 bases). V was cut by 0 bases and J by 8 bases, with 7 bases left in between. The CDR3 runs to 13 residues. Per germline, CDR1 MNHNY and CDR2 SVGAGI (reference sequence). Written as DNA, the CDR3 is TGTGCCAGCAGTTACTCAGGGGTGGAAAAACTGTTTTTT. Protein: CASSYSGVEKLFF.

The genes are TRBV6-1 and TRBJ1-3, with D hard to call. Between the trimmed V and J ends, which lost 8 bases and 2 bases, there was a span of 13 bases. This CDR3 is 14 amino acids long. Per the germline V gene, CDR1 is MNHNS and CDR2 is SASEGT. The CDR3 here is CASSLGSPGNTIYF. In DNA form, the CDR3 reads TGTGCCAGCTCCCTCGGGTCGCCTGGAAACACCATATATTTT.

The chain is built from TRBV5-6 and TRBJ1-2, with D perhaps TRBD1 (5 bases). CDR3 size: 15 residues. Germline CDR1 and CDR2: SGHDT and YYEEEE. V gave up 0 bases and J gave up 2 bases, with 11 bases separating them. The DNA of the CDR3 is TGTGCCAGCAGCTTGGGGGACGGAATAAACTATGGCTACACCTTC. Translating gives CASSLGDGINYGYTF.

The gene calls are TRBV19 and TRBJ2-7; 10 bases fit TRBD2. V was pared by 6 bases and J by 7 bases, with 9 bases of the junction left unmatched. CDR1 is LNHDA, CDR2 SQIVND, per germline (reference sequence). The CDR3 runs to 14 residues. The CDR3 region is CASRALAGAGEQYF. The CDR3 DNA follows: TGTGCCAGTAGAGCGCTAGCGGGAGCGGGGGAGCAGTACTTC.

This chain links TRBV5-6 with TRBJ2-7; 7 bases map to TRBD2. Unmatched junction bases numbered 3, after V lost 4 bases and J lost 2 bases. Germline-derived CDR1 and CDR2 are SGHDT and YYEEEE. The CDR3 spans 13 residues. The CDR3 nucleotides are TGTGCCAGCAGCCCGGGAGGTCCCTACGAGCAGTACTTC. Its translation: CASSPGGPYEQYF.

This chain links TRBV7-3 with TRBJ2-1, with 8 bases lining up with TRBD2. The CDR3 totals 15 residues. The germline CDR1 and CDR2 sequences are SGHTA and FQGTGA. Trimming took 2 bases from V and 4 from J; bases not matched to a gene: 4. Written as DNA, the CDR3 is TGTGCCAGCAGCTTACTGAGCGGGGGTTACAATGAGCAGTTCTTC. Translation gives CASSLLSGGYNEQFF.

The genes are TRBV5-1 and TRBJ2-3; TRBD1 matches 9 bases. There are 14 residues in the CDR3. The V gene's germline CDR1 is SGHRS and CDR2 YFSETQ. The V gene end was trimmed by 4 bases and the J gene end by 4 bases; junction bases not matched to a gene: 4. CDR3 bases: TGCGCCAGCAGCGTAGACAGGGGGGCAGATACGCAGTATTTT. It is translated as CASSVDRGADTQYF.

The genes are TRBV10-3 and TRBJ2-1; tentatively, D is TRBD1 (5 bases). V was clipped by 3 bases and J by 2 bases, with 14 bases between them. Per germline, CDR1 ENHRY and CDR2 SYGVKD. This CDR3 is built from 16 residues. The CDR3 coding sequence is TGTGCCATCAGTGATCGAGGAGCCAGGGCCTACAATGAGCAGTTCTTC. It codes for CAISDRGARAYNEQFF.